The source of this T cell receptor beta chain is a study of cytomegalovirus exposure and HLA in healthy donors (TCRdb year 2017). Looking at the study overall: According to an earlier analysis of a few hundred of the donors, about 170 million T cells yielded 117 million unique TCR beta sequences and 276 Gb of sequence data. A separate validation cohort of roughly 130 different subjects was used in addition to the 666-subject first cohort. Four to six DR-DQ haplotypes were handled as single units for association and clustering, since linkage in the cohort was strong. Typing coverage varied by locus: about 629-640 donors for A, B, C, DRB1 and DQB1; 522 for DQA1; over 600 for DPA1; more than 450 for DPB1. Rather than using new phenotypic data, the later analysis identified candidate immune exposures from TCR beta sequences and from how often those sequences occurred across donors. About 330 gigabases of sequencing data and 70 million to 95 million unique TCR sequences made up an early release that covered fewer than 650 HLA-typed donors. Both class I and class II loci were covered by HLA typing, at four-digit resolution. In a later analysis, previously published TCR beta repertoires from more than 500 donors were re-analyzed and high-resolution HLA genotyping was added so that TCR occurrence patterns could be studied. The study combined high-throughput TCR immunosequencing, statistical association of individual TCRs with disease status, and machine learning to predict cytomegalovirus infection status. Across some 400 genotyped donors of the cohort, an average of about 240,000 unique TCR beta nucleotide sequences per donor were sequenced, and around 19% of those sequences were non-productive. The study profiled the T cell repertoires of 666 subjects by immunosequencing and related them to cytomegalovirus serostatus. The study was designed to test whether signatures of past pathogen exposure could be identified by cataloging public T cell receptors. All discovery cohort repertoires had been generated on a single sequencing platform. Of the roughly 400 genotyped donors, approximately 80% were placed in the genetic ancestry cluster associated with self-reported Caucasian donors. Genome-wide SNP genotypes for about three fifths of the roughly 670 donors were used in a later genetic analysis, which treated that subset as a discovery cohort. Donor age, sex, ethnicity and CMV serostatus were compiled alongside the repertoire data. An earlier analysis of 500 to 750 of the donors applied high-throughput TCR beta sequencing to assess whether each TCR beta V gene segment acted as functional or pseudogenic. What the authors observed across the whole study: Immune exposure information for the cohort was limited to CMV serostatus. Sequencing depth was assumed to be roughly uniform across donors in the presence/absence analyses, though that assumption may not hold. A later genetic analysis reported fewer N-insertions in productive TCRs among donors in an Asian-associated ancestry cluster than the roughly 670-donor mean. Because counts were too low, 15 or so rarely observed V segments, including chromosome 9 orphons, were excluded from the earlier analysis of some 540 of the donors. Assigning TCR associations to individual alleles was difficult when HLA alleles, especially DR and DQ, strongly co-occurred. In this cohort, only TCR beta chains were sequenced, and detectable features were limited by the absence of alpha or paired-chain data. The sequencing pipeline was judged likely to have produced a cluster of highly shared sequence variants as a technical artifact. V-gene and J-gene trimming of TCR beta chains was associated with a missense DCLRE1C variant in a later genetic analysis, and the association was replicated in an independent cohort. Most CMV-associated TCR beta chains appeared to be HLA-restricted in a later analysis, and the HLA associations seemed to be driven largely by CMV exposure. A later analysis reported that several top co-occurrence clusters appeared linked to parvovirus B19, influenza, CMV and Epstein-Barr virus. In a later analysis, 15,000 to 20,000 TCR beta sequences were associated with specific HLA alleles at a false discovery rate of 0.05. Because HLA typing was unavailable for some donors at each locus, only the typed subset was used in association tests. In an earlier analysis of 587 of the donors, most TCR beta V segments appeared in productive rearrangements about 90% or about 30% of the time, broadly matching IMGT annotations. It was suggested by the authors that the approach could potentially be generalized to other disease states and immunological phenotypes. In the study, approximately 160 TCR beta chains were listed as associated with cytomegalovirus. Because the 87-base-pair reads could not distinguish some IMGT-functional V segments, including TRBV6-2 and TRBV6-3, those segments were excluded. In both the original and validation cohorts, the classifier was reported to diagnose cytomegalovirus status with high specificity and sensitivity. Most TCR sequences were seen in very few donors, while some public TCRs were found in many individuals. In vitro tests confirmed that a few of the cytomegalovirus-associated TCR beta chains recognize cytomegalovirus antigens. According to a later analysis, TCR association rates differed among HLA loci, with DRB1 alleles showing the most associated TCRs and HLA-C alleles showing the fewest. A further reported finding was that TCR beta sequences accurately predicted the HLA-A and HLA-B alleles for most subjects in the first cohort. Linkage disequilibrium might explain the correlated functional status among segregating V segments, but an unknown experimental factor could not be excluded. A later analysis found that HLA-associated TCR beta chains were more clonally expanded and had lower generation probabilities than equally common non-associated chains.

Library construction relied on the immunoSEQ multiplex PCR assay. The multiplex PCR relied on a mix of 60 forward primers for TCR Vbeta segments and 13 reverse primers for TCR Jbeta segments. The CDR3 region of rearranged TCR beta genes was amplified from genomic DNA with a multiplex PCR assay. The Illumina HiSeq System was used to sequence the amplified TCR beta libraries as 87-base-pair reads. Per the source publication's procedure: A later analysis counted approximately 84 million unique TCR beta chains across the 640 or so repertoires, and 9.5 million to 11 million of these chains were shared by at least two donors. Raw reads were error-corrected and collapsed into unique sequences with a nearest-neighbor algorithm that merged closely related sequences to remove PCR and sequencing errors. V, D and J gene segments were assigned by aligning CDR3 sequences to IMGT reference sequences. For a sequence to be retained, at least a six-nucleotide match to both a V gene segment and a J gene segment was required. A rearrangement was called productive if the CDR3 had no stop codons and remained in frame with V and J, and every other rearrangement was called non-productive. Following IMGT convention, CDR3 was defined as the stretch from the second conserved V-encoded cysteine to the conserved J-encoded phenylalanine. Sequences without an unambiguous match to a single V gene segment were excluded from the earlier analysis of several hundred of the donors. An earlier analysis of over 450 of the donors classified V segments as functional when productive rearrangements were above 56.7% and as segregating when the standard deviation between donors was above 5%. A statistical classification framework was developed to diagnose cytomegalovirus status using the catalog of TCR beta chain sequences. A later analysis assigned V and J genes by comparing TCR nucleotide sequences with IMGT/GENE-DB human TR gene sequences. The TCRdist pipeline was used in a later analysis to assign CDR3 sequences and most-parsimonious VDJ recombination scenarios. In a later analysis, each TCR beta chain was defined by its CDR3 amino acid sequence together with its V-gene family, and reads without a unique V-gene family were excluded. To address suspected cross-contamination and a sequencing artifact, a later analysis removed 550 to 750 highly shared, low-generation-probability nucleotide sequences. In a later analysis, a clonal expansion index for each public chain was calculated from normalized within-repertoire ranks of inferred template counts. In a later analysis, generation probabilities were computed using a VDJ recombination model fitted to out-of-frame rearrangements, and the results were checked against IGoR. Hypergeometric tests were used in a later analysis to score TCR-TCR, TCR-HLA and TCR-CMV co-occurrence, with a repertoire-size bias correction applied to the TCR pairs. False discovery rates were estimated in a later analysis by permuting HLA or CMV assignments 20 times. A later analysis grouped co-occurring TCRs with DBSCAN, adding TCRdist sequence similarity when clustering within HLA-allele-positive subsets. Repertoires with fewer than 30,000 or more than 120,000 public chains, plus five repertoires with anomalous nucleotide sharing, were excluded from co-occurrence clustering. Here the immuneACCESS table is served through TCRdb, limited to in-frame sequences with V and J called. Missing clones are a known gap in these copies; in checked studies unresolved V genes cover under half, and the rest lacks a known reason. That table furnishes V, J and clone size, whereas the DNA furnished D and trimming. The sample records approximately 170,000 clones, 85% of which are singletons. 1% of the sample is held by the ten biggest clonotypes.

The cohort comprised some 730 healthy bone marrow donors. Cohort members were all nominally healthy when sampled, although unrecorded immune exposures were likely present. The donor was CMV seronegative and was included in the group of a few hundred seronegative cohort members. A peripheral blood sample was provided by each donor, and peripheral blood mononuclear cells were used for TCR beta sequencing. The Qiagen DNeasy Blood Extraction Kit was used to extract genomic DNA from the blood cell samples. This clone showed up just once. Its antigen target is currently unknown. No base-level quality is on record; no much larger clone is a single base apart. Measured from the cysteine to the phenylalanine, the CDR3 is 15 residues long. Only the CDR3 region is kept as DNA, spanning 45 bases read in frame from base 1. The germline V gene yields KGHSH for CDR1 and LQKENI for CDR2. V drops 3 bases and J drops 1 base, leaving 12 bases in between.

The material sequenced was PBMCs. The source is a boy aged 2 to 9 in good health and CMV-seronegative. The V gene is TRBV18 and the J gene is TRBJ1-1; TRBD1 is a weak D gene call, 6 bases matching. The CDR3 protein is CASSPRDTTNTEAFF. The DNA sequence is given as TGTGCCAGCTCACCCAGGGACACCACGAACACTGAAGCTTTCTTT.